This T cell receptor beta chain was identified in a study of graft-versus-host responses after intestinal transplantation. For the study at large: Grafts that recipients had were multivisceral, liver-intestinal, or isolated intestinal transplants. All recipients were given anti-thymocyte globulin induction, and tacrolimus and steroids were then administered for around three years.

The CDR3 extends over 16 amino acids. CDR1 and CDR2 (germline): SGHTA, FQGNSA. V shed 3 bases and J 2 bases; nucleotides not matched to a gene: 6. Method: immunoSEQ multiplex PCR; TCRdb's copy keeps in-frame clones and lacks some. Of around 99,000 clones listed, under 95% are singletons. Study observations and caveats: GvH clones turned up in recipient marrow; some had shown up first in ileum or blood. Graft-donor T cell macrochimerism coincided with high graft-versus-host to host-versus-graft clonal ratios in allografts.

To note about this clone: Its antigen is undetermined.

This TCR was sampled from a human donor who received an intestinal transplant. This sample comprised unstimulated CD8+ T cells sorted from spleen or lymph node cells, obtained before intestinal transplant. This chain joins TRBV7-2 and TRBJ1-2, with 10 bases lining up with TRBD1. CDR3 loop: CASSLGTGVENYGYTF. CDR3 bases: TGTGCCAGCAGCTTGGGGACAGGGGTGGAGAACTATGGCTACACCTTC.